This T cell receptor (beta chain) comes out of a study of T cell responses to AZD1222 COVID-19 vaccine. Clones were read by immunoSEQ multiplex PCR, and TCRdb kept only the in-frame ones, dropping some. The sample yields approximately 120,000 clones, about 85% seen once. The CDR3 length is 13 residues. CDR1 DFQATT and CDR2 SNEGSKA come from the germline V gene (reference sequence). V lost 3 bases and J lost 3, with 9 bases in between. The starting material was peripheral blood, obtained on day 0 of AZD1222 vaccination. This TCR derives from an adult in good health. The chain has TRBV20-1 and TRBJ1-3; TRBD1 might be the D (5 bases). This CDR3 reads CSASQTVGNTIYF. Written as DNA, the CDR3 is TGCAGTGCTAGTCAGACAGTTGGAAACACCATATATTTT.